Detailed here is one T cell receptor beta chain. Original methodology: Reference gene primers were amplified, and this amplification served to estimate nucleated cell counts. Here immunoSEQ multiplex PCR was the method, and the copy in TCRdb shows in-frame clones only, minus some. Clone size and the V and J calls come from that table; the DNA yielded D and trimming. The top ten hold 5% to 7% of the sample, which has about 330,000 clones, roughly 90% seen once. This record belongs to a study of blood T cell repertoires in COVID-19. The CDR3 length is 19 residues. V lost 2 bases, J lost 0 bases, and 20 bases lay in between. In germline, CDR1 is SNHLY, CDR2 FYNNEI.

The specimen sequenced was peripheral blood. The receptor was isolated from a man younger than 35 who had recovered from COVID-19. The genes are TRBV2 and TRBJ1-3; D is unresolved. The CDR3 spells CASSELLVGSTNSGNTIYF. CDR3 DNA sequence: TGTGCCAGCAGTGAACTACTCGTGGGCAGCACCAACTCTGGAAACACCATATATTTT.